This T cell receptor (beta chain) originates from a study of OX40 agonist ivuxolimab in advanced cancers. Whole-study results and caveats: Clonal expansion from baseline to week 6 occurred in both CD4+ and CD8+ T cells. Average numbers of expanded clones were greater in CD8+ T cells than in CD4+.

V lost 6 bases, J lost 6 bases, and 6 bases lay in between. The CDR3 has 11 residues. Germline CDR1 is SNHLY and CDR2 is FYNNEI. On this clone itself: Its antigen is currently unknown.

Sequencing was performed with immunoSEQ multiplex PCR; in TCRdb, only in-frame clones are kept and a portion is missing. Here the sample spans roughly 80,000 clones, around 85% being singletons. The sequence was collected from an adult with an advanced solid tumor such as melanoma, head and neck, liver or kidney cancer. V is TRBV2 and J is TRBJ2-1, with unresolved D. Sample: CD4+ or CD8+ T cells sorted from blood, taken in a trial of the OX40 agonist ivuxolimab. CDR3 amino acids: CASRRLNEQFF. Here the CDR3 DNA reads TGTGCCAGCAGGCGACTCAATGAGCAGTTCTTC.